The 27 T cell receptor beta chains given below trace back to one sample, sequenced in a study of CD8+CD57+ T cells in acquired aplastic anemia. For sequencing, patients were chosen who had shown expansion of CD8+CD57+ cells by flow cytometry. Genomic DNA, the template, was used for profiling of the TCR beta VDJ and CDR3. TCRdb ran MiXCR on the reads and lists one entry per CDR3 protein. The top ten hold 40% to 50% of the sample, which has about 180,000 distinct CDR3 sequences, roughly three fifths seen once. The sequenced material came from sorted CD4+, CD8+, or CD8+CD57+ T cells (not recorded which) from PBMCs. These receptors all come from a human donor with aplastic anemia.

This sequence joins TRBV7-2 and TRBJ2-3; 10 bases line up with TRBD2. V trimming: 3 bases; J trimming: 4 bases; junction bases outside the gene matches: 1. This CDR3 region has 14 residues. CDR1 is SGHTA, CDR2 FQGNSA, per germline. Written as DNA, the CDR3 is TGTGCCAGCAGCTTGGGGACTAGCGCAGATACGCAGTATTTT. This codes for CASSLGTSADTQYF.

The J gene is TRBJ1-4, the V gene TRBV2; D unresolved. Trimming shortened V by 6 bases and J by 1 base, and 9 bases separated the two germline ends. This CDR3 has 14 amino acids. Germline V gene lookup returns CDR1 SNHLY and CDR2 FYNNEI. The CDR3 loop reads CASRQVGTNEKLFF. CDR3 coding DNA: TGTGCCAGCAGGCAAGTTGGAACTAATGAAAAACTGTTTTTT.

This clonotype was seen only a few times. A much larger clone differs from this one at a single base, so this may be a read error. V is TRBV5-1 and J is TRBJ1-1, with 11 bases that match TRBD1. The V gene's germline CDR1 is SGHRS and CDR2 YFSETQ. With 4 bases clipped from V and 0 bases from J, the junction kept 8 bases outside the gene matches. The CDR3 extends over 17 amino acids. CDR3 in amino acids: CASSTGTGGGMNTEAFF. The CDR3 bases are TGCGCCAGCAGCACAGGGACAGGGGGAGGTATGAACACTGAAGCTTTCTTT.

This chain links TRBV19 with TRBJ1-1; D perhaps matches TRBD1 (6 bases). Germline loops: CDR1 LNHDA, CDR2 SQIVND (reference sequence). This CDR3 has 16 residues. Trimming stripped 2 bases from V and 6 bases from J, with 19 bases between. This CDR3 reads CASSIMGGQRNSEAFF. CDR3 in DNA: TGTGCCAGTAGTATAATGGGGGGACAACGGAATTCTGAAGCTTTCTTT.

The rearrangement joins TRBV12-3 or TRBV12-4 to TRBJ1-3; no clear D. Trimming left V 6 bases short and J 4 bases short, with 16 bases between. This CDR3 is 15 amino acids long. CDR3 sequence reads: CASSPRTERGNTIYF. The CDR3 region has the DNA TGTGCCAGCAGCCCTCGGACCGAACGCGGAAACACCATATATTTT.

The CDR3 here is CATSGGREGHNEQFF. The CDR3, as DNA: TGTGCCACCAGTGGGGGCCGGGAGGGGCACAATGAGCAGTTCTTC. The chain carries TRBV24-1 and TRBJ2-1, with 8 bases fitting TRBD2. This CDR3 region has 15 residues. After removal of 5 bases from V and 5 bases from J, the junction contained 7 bases not matched to a gene. Germline CDR1 reads KGHDR; CDR2 reads SFDVKD.

The chain uses TRBV7-9 and TRBJ2-6; D uncertain. V dropped 4 bases and J dropped 9 bases, with 7 bases sitting between them. This CDR3 comprises 12 residues. CDR1 is SEHNR, CDR2 FQNEAQ, per germline (reference sequence). The CDR3, as DNA: TGTGCCAGCAGCTCCCAGAGCAACGTCCTGACTTTC. It yields the protein CASSSQSNVLTF. Combining the CDR3 with reference TRBV7-9 and TRBJ2-6 gives the whole variable domain DTGVSQNPRHKITKRGQNVTFRCDPISEHNRLYWYRQTLGQGPEFLTYFQNEAQLEKSRLLSDRFSAERPKGSFSTLEIQRTEQGDSAMYLCASSSQSNVLTFGAGSRLTVL.

V is TRBV14 and J is TRBJ2-7; 9 positions agree with TRBD1. The CDR3 is made up of 14 amino acids. The V and J ends lost 8 bases and 5 bases, in that order; junction bases with no gene match: 10. Germline assignment: CDR1 SGHDN and CDR2 FVKESK. The CDR3: CASSSDRGANEQYF. In DNA, the CDR3 is TGTGCCAGCTCATCGGACAGGGGCGCTAACGAGCAGTACTTC.

Notes on this clonotype: At one of its ends the junction is not consistent with the germline gene, which may arise from a read error. The rearrangement uses TRBV5-1 and TRBJ1-2; D is possibly TRBD1 (6 bases). This CDR3 has 13 residues. CDR1 and CDR2 (germline): SGHRS, YFSETQ. This CDR3 reads CASSLVGAGGYTF. The CDR3 DNA is TGTGCCAGCAGCTTGGTGGGGGCGGGAGGCTACACCTTC.

As to this clonotype: A much larger clone differs by one base, so this may be a read error. The V and J genes are TRBV7-8 and TRBJ1-2; a possible D gene is TRBD1 (5 bases). This CDR3 region has 14 residues. The germline V gene encodes CDR1 SGHVS and CDR2 FQNEAQ. CDR3 sequence: CASSQDERGRGYTF. CDR3 coding DNA: TGCGCCAGCAGCCAAGATGAGCGGGGGAGGGGCTACACCTTC.

This clonotype occurred many times. The genes are TRBV2 and TRBJ1-1; 7 bases match TRBD1. The length of the CDR3 is 15 residues. Germline trimming cut 8 bases from V and 0 bases from J; bases unmatched to any gene: 9. CDR1 is SNHLY, CDR2 FYNNEI, per germline. CDR3 DNA: TGTGCCAGCGGGGGAGACAGGGAATTGAACACTGAAGCTTTCTTT. It encodes CASGGDRELNTEAFF.

The rearrangement links TRBV19 to TRBJ1-6, with D hard to call. The CDR3 is 14 residues long. Germline-derived CDR1 and CDR2 are LNHDA and SQIVND (reference sequence). Trimming took off 5 bases at V and 6 bases at J, with 11 bases between the two ends. CDR3 sequence (DNA): TGTGCCAGTAGTTTTTCTGGGTTTAATTCACCCCTCCACTTT. This codes for CASSFSGFNSPLHF.

The CDR3 here is CSARVAGEVQETQYF. CDR3 sequence (DNA): TGCAGTGCTAGAGTAGCGGGAGAGGTACAAGAGACCCAGTACTTC. The gene calls are TRBV20-1 and TRBJ2-5, with 9 bases fitting TRBD2. Germline-derived CDR1 and CDR2 are DFQATT and SNEGSKA (reference sequence). V lost 1 base, J lost 2 bases, and 5 bases stayed unmatched. The CDR3 has 15 residues.

The genes are TRBV2 and TRBJ2-7; TRBD1 agrees at 7 bases. This CDR3 is built from 14 residues. The ends lost 4 bases at V and 1 base at J; junction bases unmatched: 4. From germline, CDR1 is SNHLY and CDR2 FYNNEI. CDR3 coding DNA: TGTGCCAGCAGTGTCACGGGACAGTCCTACGAGCAGTACTTC. Its protein product is CASSVTGQSYEQYF.

This clonotype occurred many times. V and J are TRBV20-1 and TRBJ2-1; TRBD2 is a possible D gene (6 bases). The CDR3 runs 18 residues. V lost 4 bases to trimming and J lost 5 bases, with 27 bases between them. Looked up from germline, CDR1 is DFQATT and CDR2 is SNEGSKA (reference sequence). The CDR3, as DNA: TGCAGTGCTAAGATGCCGGCGGGGTTTAGATCGAGGAACAATGAGCAGTTCTTC. As protein: CSAKMPAGFRSRNNEQFF.

In its sample, this clonotype was seen a few times. V and J are TRBV25-1 and TRBJ2-5; the D is unclear. The germline V and J ends were trimmed by 3 bases and 2 bases, with 10 bases remaining between them. The CDR3 consists of 14 residues. Germline lookup yields CDR1 MGHDK and CDR2 SYGVNS. Written as DNA, the CDR3 is TGTGCCAGCAGTGACCCCAAGGAACAAGAGACCCAGTACTTC. Protein product: CASSDPKEQETQYF.

This clonotype was detected ten times or more. This chain connects TRBV19 to TRBJ1-1; TRBD1 agrees at 9 bases. There are 15 residues in the CDR3. The V gene end was trimmed by 6 bases and the J gene end by 4 bases; junction bases not matched to a gene: 9. Germline V gene data show CDR1 as LNHDA and CDR2 as SQIVND (reference sequence). In DNA, the CDR3 is TGTGCCAGTAGAACGTACGACAGGGGGAGCACTGAAGCTTTCTTT. Amino acid sequence: CASRTYDRGSTEAFF.

The rearrangement joins TRBV2 to TRBJ1-2; 11 nucleotides align to TRBD1. Per germline, CDR1 SNHLY and CDR2 FYNNEI. Trimming at V came to 3 bases and at J to 2 bases, leaving 5 bases not matched to a gene. This CDR3 spans 16 amino acids. The CDR3 sequence is CASSERGTGGNYGYTF. CDR3 sequence (DNA): TGTGCCAGCAGTGAGAGGGGGACAGGGGGAAACTATGGCTACACCTTC. Together with reference TRBV2 and TRBJ1-2, the CDR3 gives the full variable domain: EPEVTQTPSHQVTQMGQEVILRCVPISNHLYFYWYRQILGQKVEFLVSFYNNEISEKSEIFDDQFSVERPDGSNFTLKIRSTKLEDSAMYFCASSERGTGGNYGYTFGSGTRLTVV.

This clonotype turned up a few times. The chain recombines TRBV7-3 with TRBJ2-1, with 7 bases lining up with TRBD2. The germline CDR1 and CDR2 sequences are SGHTA and FQGTGA. After removal of 6 bases from V and 4 bases from J, the junction contained 9 bases not matched to a gene. The CDR3 is 15 residues long. As DNA, the CDR3 is TGTGCCAGCAGTGTGGGGAGCGGGGCATACAATGAGCAGTTCTTC. As protein: CASSVGSGAYNEQFF.

The table lists this clonotype with many counts. This chain links TRBV5-8 with TRBJ2-1, with D uncertain. Deletions cut 0 bases from V and 1 base from J, with 5 bases between. The CDR3 is made up of 14 amino acids. CDR1 and CDR2 from the germline V gene are SGHTS and YDEGEE. The CDR3 loop reads CASSLGESYNEQFF. CDR3 sequence (DNA): TGTGCCAGCAGCTTGGGTGAGTCCTACAATGAGCAGTTCTTC.

The chain is built from TRBV20-1 and TRBJ2-7, with 7 bases that match TRBD2. The junction had 9 bases not matched to a gene; V was cut back by 3 bases and J by 4 bases. This CDR3 is 14 amino acids long. Germline-derived CDR1 and CDR2 are DFQATT and SNEGSKA (reference sequence). As DNA, the CDR3 is TGCAGTGCTAGCCGGGACTATCGCGGATACGAGCAGTACTTC. It codes for CSASRDYRGYEQYF.

This clonotype was observed a single time. This sequence joins TRBV7-9 and TRBJ1-4, with 10 bases aligning to TRBD1. CDR1 and CDR2 from the germline V gene are SEHNR and FQNEAQ (reference sequence). After removal of 5 bases from V and 7 bases from J, the junction contained 7 bases not matched to a gene. The CDR3 runs to 15 residues. CDR3 region: CASSGRTGGLEKLFF. CDR3 nucleotide sequence: TGTGCCAGCAGCGGCCGGACAGGGGGACTTGAAAAACTGTTTTTT.

The CDR3: CASGTAVYEQYF. Written as DNA, the CDR3 is TGTGCCAGCGGGACAGCAGTCTACGAGCAGTACTTC. The chain has TRBV2 and TRBJ2-7; 7 positions agree with TRBD1. J was trimmed by 3 bases and V by 8 bases; bases with no gene match: 4. Germline loops: CDR1 SNHLY, CDR2 FYNNEI. The CDR3 totals 12 residues.

The sample holds many counts of this clonotype. The rearrangement links TRBV4-1 to TRBJ2-1, with a tentative D call TRBD2 (7 bases). Trimming shortened V by 1 base and J by 6 bases, and 10 bases separated the two germline ends. Germline values: CDR1 MGHRA, CDR2 YSYEKL. The CDR3 runs to 14 residues. The CDR3 DNA is TGCGCCAGCAGCCAAGGCGGGGGCGGCAATGAGCAGTTCTTC. Translating gives CASSQGGGGNEQFF.

The rearrangement joins TRBV29-1 to TRBJ1-4; a weak D match, TRBD1 (5 bases). Germline V lookup: CDR1 SQVTM, CDR2 ANQGSEA. Between the trimmed V and J ends, which lost 1 base and 5 bases, there was a span of 5 bases. This CDR3 region has 12 residues. This CDR3 is CSVEGGNEKLFF. The CDR3 coding sequence is TGCAGCGTTGAAGGGGGCAATGAAAAACTGTTTTTT.

This clonotype was seen only a few times. The J gene is TRBJ2-7, the V gene TRBV6-1; D perhaps matches TRBD2 (5 bases). The CDR3 runs 13 residues. V was cut by 4 bases and J by 1 base, with 8 bases left in between. Germline lookup yields CDR1 MNHNS and CDR2 SASEGT. The CDR3 region has the DNA TGTGCCAGCAGTGCAAGCGGATCCTACGAGCAGTACTTC. Its protein is CASSASGSYEQYF.

The gene calls are TRBV5-5 and TRBJ1-2, with TRBD1 as a possible D gene (6 bases). Germline values: CDR1 SGHKS, CDR2 YYEKEE (reference sequence). This CDR3 has 16 amino acids. V was clipped by 4 bases and J by 2 bases, with 18 bases between them. Here the CDR3 DNA reads TGTGCCAGCAGCCGTTGGGGAGGGGGGACCAACTATGGCTACACCTTC. It translates to CASSRWGGGTNYGYTF. Together with reference TRBV5-5 and TRBJ1-2, the CDR3 gives the full variable domain: DAGVTQSPTHLIKTRGQQVTLRCSPISGHKSVSWYQQVLGQGPQFIFQYYEKEERGRGNFPDRFSARQFPNYSSELNVNALLLGDSALYLCASSRWGGGTNYGYTFGSGTRLTVV.